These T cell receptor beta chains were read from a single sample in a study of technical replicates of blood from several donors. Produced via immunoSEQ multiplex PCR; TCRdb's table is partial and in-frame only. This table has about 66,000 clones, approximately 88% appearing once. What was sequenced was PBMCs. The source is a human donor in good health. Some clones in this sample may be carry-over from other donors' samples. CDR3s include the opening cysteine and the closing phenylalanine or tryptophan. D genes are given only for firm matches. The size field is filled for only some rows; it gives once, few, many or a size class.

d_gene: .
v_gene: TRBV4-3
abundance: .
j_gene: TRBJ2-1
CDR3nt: TGCGCCAGCAGCCAAGCTGCGGGCCTGGGGCAGTTCTTC
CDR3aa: CASSQAAGLGQFF

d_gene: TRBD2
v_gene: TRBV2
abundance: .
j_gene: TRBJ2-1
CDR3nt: TGTGCCAGCAGTGAAAGGGTGAGCGGGACCTCCTACAATGAGCAGTTCTTC
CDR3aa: CASSERVSGTSYNEQFF

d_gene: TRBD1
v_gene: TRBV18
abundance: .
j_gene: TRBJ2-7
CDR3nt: TGTGCCAGCTCACCGGACAGGGTGGTCTACGAGCAGTACTTC
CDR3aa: CASSPDRVVYEQYF

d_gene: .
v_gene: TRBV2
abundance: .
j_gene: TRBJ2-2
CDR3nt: TGTGCCAGCAGTGACAGGGGGGACACCGGGGAGCTGTTTTTT
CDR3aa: CASSDRGDTGELFF

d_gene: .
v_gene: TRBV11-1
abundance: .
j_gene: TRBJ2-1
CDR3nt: TGTGCCAGCAGCTTGCTAGAGATTGGGAATGAGCAGTTCTTC
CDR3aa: CASSLLEIGNEQFF

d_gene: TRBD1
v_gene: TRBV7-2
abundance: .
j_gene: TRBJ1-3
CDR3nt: TGTGCCAGCAGCTTAAGGGGGCCCTCTGGAAACACCATATATTTT
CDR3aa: CASSLRGPSGNTIYF

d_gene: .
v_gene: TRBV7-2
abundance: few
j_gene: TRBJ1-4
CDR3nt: TGTGCCAGCAGCTTAGGGCAGACAGGCACCAATGAAAAACTGTTTTTT
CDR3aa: CASSLGQTGTNEKLFF

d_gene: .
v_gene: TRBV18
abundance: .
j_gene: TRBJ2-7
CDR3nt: TGTGCCAGCTCACAAACGGGGGTGGACTACGAGCAGTACTTC
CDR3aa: CASSQTGVDYEQYF

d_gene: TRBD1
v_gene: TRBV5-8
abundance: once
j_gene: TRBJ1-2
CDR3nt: TGTGCCAGCAGCGGAGGACAGGAAAACTATGGCTACACCTTC
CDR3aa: CASSGGQENYGYTF

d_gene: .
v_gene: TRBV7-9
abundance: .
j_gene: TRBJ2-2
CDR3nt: TGTGCCAGCAGCTTACTCGGGGTGAACACCGGGGAGCTGTTTTTT
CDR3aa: CASSLLGVNTGELFF

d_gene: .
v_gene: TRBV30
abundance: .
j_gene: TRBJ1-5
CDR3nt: TGTGCCTGGAGCGCCGCGGGAGCGACAAGCAATCAGCCCCAGCATTTT
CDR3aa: CAWSAAGATSNQPQHF

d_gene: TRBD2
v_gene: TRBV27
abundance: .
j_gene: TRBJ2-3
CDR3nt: TGTGCCAGCAGCCTAGCGGGTGCGGATACGCAGTATTTT
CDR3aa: CASSLAGADTQYF

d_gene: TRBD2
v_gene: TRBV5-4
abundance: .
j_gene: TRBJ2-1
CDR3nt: TGTGCCAGCAGCGGGGGACTAGCGGGGGATCGGGAGCAGTTCTTC
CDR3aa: CASSGGLAGDREQFF

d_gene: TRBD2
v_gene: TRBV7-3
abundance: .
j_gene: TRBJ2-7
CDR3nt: TGTGCCAGCAGCTTTACTAGCGGCTACGAGCAGTACTTC
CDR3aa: CASSFTSGYEQYF

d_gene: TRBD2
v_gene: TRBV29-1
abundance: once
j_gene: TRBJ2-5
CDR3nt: TGCAGCGTAAATAGGCGGGGGGACTTACAAGAGACCCAGTACTTC
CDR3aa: CSVNRRGDLQETQYF

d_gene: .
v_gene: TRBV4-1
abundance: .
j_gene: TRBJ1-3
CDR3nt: TGCGCCAGCAGCCAAATTATCAACGCGGGCACCATATATTTT
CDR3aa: CASSQIINAGTIYF

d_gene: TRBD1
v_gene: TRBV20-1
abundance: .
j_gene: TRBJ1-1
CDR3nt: TGCAGTGCGAAGGGGGCGGAGGCTTTCTTT
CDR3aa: CSAKGAEAFF

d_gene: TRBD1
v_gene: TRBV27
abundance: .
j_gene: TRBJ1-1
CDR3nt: TGTGCCAGGAGGACAGGGAGGGACACTGAAGCTTTCTTT
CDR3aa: CARRTGRDTEAFF

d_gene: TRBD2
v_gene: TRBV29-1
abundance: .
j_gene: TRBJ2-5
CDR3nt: TGCAGCGTAAGCGGGAGCGGGGAGACCCAGTACTTC
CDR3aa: CSVSGSGETQYF

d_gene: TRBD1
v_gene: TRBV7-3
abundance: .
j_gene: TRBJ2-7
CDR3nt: TGTGCCAGCAGCGGGGACAGGGCGGGGGAGCAGTACTTC
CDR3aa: CASSGDRAGEQYF

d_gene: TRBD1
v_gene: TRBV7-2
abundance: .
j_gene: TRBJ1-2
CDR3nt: TGTGCCAGCTCCCATGCAGGGGGGCAGGACTATGGCTACACCTTC
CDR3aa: CASSHAGGQDYGYTF

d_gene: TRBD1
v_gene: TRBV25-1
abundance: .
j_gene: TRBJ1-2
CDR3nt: TGTGCCAGCAGCCCGACAGGGCTTAACTATGGCTACACCTTC
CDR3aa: CASSPTGLNYGYTF

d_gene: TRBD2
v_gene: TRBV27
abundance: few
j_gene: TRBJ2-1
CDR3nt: TGTGCCAGCACCTCTCGGGCTAGCGGGAGATACAATGAGCAGTTCTTC
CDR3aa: CASTSRASGRYNEQFF

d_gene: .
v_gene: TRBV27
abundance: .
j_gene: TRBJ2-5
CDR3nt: .
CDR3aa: CASSLGAYFGETQYF

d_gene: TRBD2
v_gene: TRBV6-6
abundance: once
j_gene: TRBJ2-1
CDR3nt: TGTGCCAGCAGTTACGAGGGGAGGGCCTACAATGAGCAGTTCTTC
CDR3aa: CASSYEGRAYNEQFF